Below are 10 T cell receptor beta chains sequenced from a single sample in a study of T-cell memory formation after mild COVID-19. TCRdb passed the 5' RACE reads through MiXCR, listing each CDR3 protein once. This sample has tens of thousands of distinct CDR3 sequences; about a tenth occur once, and the top ten carry 10% to 15%. The specimen was PBMCs or a T cell subset sorted from them (not recorded which). These receptor sequences come from an adult woman who had mild COVID-19 (a few samples of this study predate the infection). Cell type and time point are not known.

This clonotype turned up a few times. The chain couples TRBV4-1 to TRBJ1-4; no definite D call. Germline values: CDR1 MGHRA, CDR2 YSYEKL. Between the trimmed V and J ends, which lost 3 bases and 3 bases, there was a span of 11 bases. The CDR3 covers 15 residues. CDR3 coding DNA: TGCGCCAGCAGCCAGGGCCCCGTATCTAATGAAAAACTGTTTTTT. It specifies CASSQGPVSNEKLFF.

The rearrangement uses TRBV7-2 and TRBJ2-1, with D possibly matching TRBD2 (6 bases). Germline loops: CDR1 SGHTA, CDR2 FQGNSA. V lost 1 base, J lost 5 bases, and 9 bases lay in between. This CDR3 is built from 14 residues. CDR3 DNA sequence: TGTGCCAGCAGCTTAGGGGGACTGGACAATGAGCAGTTCTTC. Protein product: CASSLGGLDNEQFF.

This clonotype has only a few counts. This chain joins TRBV27 and TRBJ2-5, with 10 bases fitting TRBD1. V was pared by 2 bases and J by 1 base, with 4 bases of the junction left unmatched. The germline gives CDR1 MNHEY, CDR2 SMNVEV (reference sequence). This CDR3 spans 16 amino acids. The CDR3 reads CASSLGGTGAQETQYF. The DNA for the CDR3 is TGTGCCAGCAGTTTAGGGGGGACAGGGGCCCAAGAGACCCAGTACTTC.

This clonotype has only a few counts. The chain is built from TRBV12-3 or TRBV12-4 and TRBJ2-2; TRBD2 agrees at 11 bases. V lost 6 bases to trimming and J lost 4 bases; unmatched junction nucleotides: 10. The CDR3 covers 17 residues. The DNA of the CDR3 is TGTGCCAGCAGGTTTAGCGGGAGGGCCGGGGGCACCGGGGAGCTGTTTTTT. Its translation: CASRFSGRAGGTGELFF.

This clonotype has ten or more counts. The chain links TRBV7-2 to TRBJ2-1; 9 bases match TRBD2. CDR1 SGHTA and CDR2 FQGNSA come from the germline V gene. V was clipped by 4 bases and J by 4 bases; unmatched bases: 5. The CDR3 runs to 15 residues. CDR3 nucleotide sequence: TGTGCCAGCAGCTCTAGCGGGGAGCCATACAATGAGCAGTTCTTC. It translates to CASSSSGEPYNEQFF.

This clonotype was picked up many times. The chain links TRBV7-8 to TRBJ2-1; tentatively, D is TRBD2 (8 bases). In germline, CDR1 is SGHVS, CDR2 FQNEAQ. This CDR3 is 18 amino acids long. V was clipped by 5 bases and J by 2 bases, with 22 bases between them. DNA for the CDR3: TGTGCCAGCAGCCCAGGGGGAGCGGGAGCATCCGCCTACAATGAGCAGTTCTTC. This sequence encodes CASSPGGAGASAYNEQFF.

This clonotype has ten or more counts. V and J are TRBV3-1 and TRBJ2-3; D not certain. The CDR3 covers 17 residues. V was cut by 4 bases and J by 0 bases, with 17 bases left in between. The germline V gene has CDR1 LGHDT and CDR2 YNNKEL (reference sequence). CDR3 coding DNA: TGTGCCAGCAGCCCCGACGGATCAATTACTAGCACAGATACGCAGTATTTT. Translating gives CASSPDGSITSTDTQYF.

This clonotype was found many times. The chain combines TRBV20-1 with TRBJ2-7; TRBD2 matches 11 bases. Trimming cost V 6 bases and J 7 bases; bases outside gene matches: 11. The CDR3 loop spans 14 amino acids. Germline CDR1 and CDR2: DFQATT and SNEGSKA (reference sequence). The CDR3, as DNA: TGCAGTGCACAACTAGCGGGGGCCCGTCGGGAGCAGTACTTC. Translation: CSAQLAGARREQYF.

The chain uses TRBV5-1 and TRBJ1-2, with TRBD1 matching 8 bases. Germline loops: CDR1 SGHRS, CDR2 YFSETQ. The V and J ends lost 1 base and 2 bases, in that order; junction bases with no gene match: 19. The CDR3 totals 20 residues. The CDR3 here is CASSLQGSTGTGPSNYGYTF. The CDR3 coding sequence is TGCGCCAGCAGCTTGCAGGGAAGTACCGGGACAGGCCCTTCAAACTATGGCTACACCTTC. Complete variable domain (other parts from reference TRBV5-1 and TRBJ1-2): KAGVTQTPRYLIKTRGQQVTLSCSPISGHRSVSWYQQTPGQGLQFLFEYFSETQRNKGNFPGRFSGRQFSNSRSEMNVSTLELGDSALYLCASSLQGSTGTGPSNYGYTFGSGTRLTVV.

This clonotype was found a few times. The V and J genes are TRBV2 and TRBJ1-4; perhaps TRBD1 as D (5 bases). CDR1 SNHLY and CDR2 FYNNEI come from the germline V gene. Trimming left V 2 bases short and J 3 bases short, with 10 bases between. The CDR3 loop spans 15 amino acids. CDR3 amino acids: CASSESGLPNEKLFF. As DNA, the CDR3 is TGTGCCAGCAGTGAATCAGGGCTTCCTAATGAAAAACTGTTTTTT. Variable domain in full (rest from reference TRBV2 and TRBJ1-4): EPEVTQTPSHQVTQMGQEVILRCVPISNHLYFYWYRQILGQKVEFLVSFYNNEISEKSEIFDDQFSVERPDGSNFTLKIRSTKLEDSAMYFCASSESGLPNEKLFFGSGTQLSVL.